This T cell receptor beta chain is from a study of blood T cell repertoires in COVID-19. Whole-study context: Italy, Spain and the United States were the sources of the convalescent and acute COVID-19 samples.

Assay: immunoSEQ multiplex PCR; the TCRdb copy retains only in-frame clones and omits some. The sample carries about 400,000 clones, around nine tenths recorded once. This CDR3 is built from 13 residues. Germline CDR1 is MNHEY and CDR2 is SMNVEV (reference sequence). Losses at the gene ends were 8 bases for V and 7 bases for J; bases not matched to a gene: 8. The age range of participants was about 18 to 100 years, with residence in under 30 US areas. The sequenced sample was PBMCs or T cells enriched from blood (not recorded which). This TCR came from a woman aged 45-59 years who had recovered from COVID-19. V usage is TRBV27 and J usage is TRBJ2-1, with 7 bases identical to TRBD2. The CDR3 nucleotides are TGTGCCAGCTGGGAGGGTCCCGAAAATGAGCAGTTCTTC. Its translation is CASWEGPENEQFF.